This T cell receptor beta chain is from a study of cytomegalovirus exposure and HLA in healthy donors (dated by TCRdb to the late 2010s). General notes on the study: In an earlier analysis of several hundred of the donors, 250 to 300 Gb of sequence data and some 120 million unique TCR beta sequences from about 190 million T cells were reported. Across about 370 genotyped donors of the cohort, an average of approximately 240,000 unique TCR beta nucleotide sequences per donor were sequenced, and roughly 18% of those sequences were non-productive. Five DR-DQ haplotypes were handled as single units for association and clustering because linkage in the cohort was strong. Rather than using new phenotypic data, the later analysis identified candidate immune exposures from TCR beta sequences and from how often those sequences occurred across donors. Approximately 300 gigabases of sequencing data and 91 million or so unique TCR sequences made up an early release that covered several hundred HLA-typed donors. Alongside the repertoire data, information on donor age, sex, ethnicity and CMV serostatus was compiled. In a later analysis, previously published TCR beta repertoires from 550 to 700 donors were re-analyzed and high-resolution HLA genotyping was added so that TCR occurrence patterns could be studied. An earlier analysis of 450 to 750 of the donors used high-throughput TCR beta sequencing to judge whether each TCR beta V gene segment behaved as functional or pseudogenic. To predict cytomegalovirus infection status, the study brought together high-throughput TCR immunosequencing, statistical association of individual TCRs with disease status, and machine learning. Along with the approximately 700-subject first cohort, a separate validation cohort of about 110 different subjects was used. Genome-wide SNP genotypes for about three fifths of the 666 donors were used in a later genetic analysis, which treated that subset as a discovery cohort. All discovery cohort repertoires had been generated on a single sequencing platform. The study aimed to test whether cataloging public T cell receptors could reveal signatures of past pathogen exposure. Typing coverage varied by locus: roughly 629-640 donors for A, B, C, DRB1 and DQB1; approximately 500 for DQA1; more than 600 for DPA1; approximately 450 for DPB1. HLA typing included class I and class II loci at four-digit resolution. The T cell repertoires of 666 subjects were profiled by immunosequencing and related to cytomegalovirus serostatus. Among the roughly 380 genotyped donors, approximately 76% belonged to the genetic ancestry cluster associated with self-reported Caucasian donors. Overall results and qualifications from the work: In a later analysis, most CMV-associated TCR beta chains were found to appear HLA-restricted, with HLA associations seemingly driven largely by CMV exposure. Specific HLA alleles were associated with 16,951 TCR beta sequences at a false discovery rate of 0.05 in a later analysis. Correlated functional status among segregating V segments might be attributable to linkage disequilibrium, but an unknown experimental factor could not be ruled out. Strong co-occurrence of HLA alleles, especially DR and DQ, made assigning TCR associations to individual alleles difficult. In a later analysis, several top co-occurrence clusters were reported to appear linked to parvovirus B19, influenza, CMV and Epstein-Barr virus. Sequencing depth was assumed to be roughly uniform across donors in the presence/absence analyses, though that assumption may not hold. The only immune exposure information available for the cohort was CMV serostatus. In a later analysis, the rate of TCR association differed among HLA loci, with DRB1 alleles having the most associated TCRs and HLA-C alleles having the fewest. Some IMGT-functional V segments, including TRBV6-2 and TRBV6-3, could not be told apart with the 87-base-pair reads, so those segments were excluded. A later analysis found that HLA-associated TCR beta chains were more clonally expanded and had lower generation probabilities than equally common non-associated chains. The sequencing pipeline was judged likely to have produced a cluster of highly shared sequence variants as a technical artifact. Because HLA typing was unavailable for some donors at each locus, only the typed subset was used in association tests. In both the original and validation cohorts, the classifier was reported to diagnose cytomegalovirus status with high specificity and sensitivity. The earlier analysis of 587 of the donors excluded roughly 16 rarely observed V segments, including chromosome 9 orphons, because counts were too low. A later genetic analysis reported fewer N-insertions in productive TCRs among donors in an Asian-associated ancestry cluster than the approximately 670-donor mean. While some public TCRs were present in many individuals, most TCR sequences turned up only very rarely across donors. The authors suggested that the approach could potentially be extended to other disease states and immunological phenotypes. In an earlier analysis of approximately 590 of the donors, most TCR beta V segments appeared in productive rearrangements about 87% or about 30% of the time, broadly matching IMGT annotations. An association between a missense DCLRE1C variant and V-gene and J-gene trimming of TCR beta chains was found in a later genetic analysis and replicated in an independent cohort. A further reported finding was that TCR beta sequences accurately predicted the HLA-A and HLA-B alleles for most subjects in the first cohort. A few of the identified cytomegalovirus-associated TCR beta chains were confirmed in vitro to be specific for cytomegalovirus antigens. In this cohort, only TCR beta chains were sequenced, and detectable features were limited by the absence of alpha or paired-chain data. In the study, some 160 TCR beta chains were listed as associated with cytomegalovirus.

Reading the germline V gene (reference sequence) gives CDR1 LNHDA and CDR2 SQIVND. V ends up 5 bases short and J 3 bases short, with an unmatched junction base count of 10. The CDR3 sequence holds 16 residues, the cysteine and phenylalanine included. The DNA shown is the 48-base CDR3, in frame from base 1. Concerning this clone itself: This clone's antigen is unknown. Base qualities are not recorded, but no much larger clone differs from it by a single base.

The cohort consisted of approximately 690 healthy bone marrow donors. At the time of sampling, every cohort member was nominally healthy, though immune exposures that went unrecorded were likely present. The donor tested CMV seronegative, placing the donor among the 350 or so seronegative members of the cohort. Each donor provided a peripheral blood sample, and peripheral blood mononuclear cells were used for TCR beta sequencing. Genomic DNA extraction from the blood cell samples was performed with the Qiagen DNeasy Blood Extraction Kit. Libraries were constructed by the immunoSEQ multiplex PCR assay. A mixture of 60 forward primers for TCR Vbeta segments and 13 reverse primers for TCR Jbeta segments was used in the multiplex PCR. The CDR3 region of rearranged TCR beta genes was amplified from genomic DNA by a multiplex PCR assay. The amplified TCR beta libraries were sequenced on the Illumina HiSeq System as 87-base-pair reads. Processing in the source paper ran as follows. In a later analysis, tens of millions of unique TCR beta chains were counted across the 500 to 700 repertoires, and around 11 million of these chains were shared by at least two donors. Raw reads were error-corrected and collapsed into unique sequences by a nearest-neighbor algorithm in which closely related sequences were merged to remove PCR and sequencing errors. CDR3 sequences were aligned to IMGT reference sequences to assign V, D and J gene segments. For a sequence to be retained, a match of at least six nucleotides to both a V gene segment and a J gene segment was required. Rearrangements were classified as productive when the CDR3 lacked stop codons and remained in frame with V and J, and all other rearrangements were classified as non-productive. Following IMGT convention, CDR3 was defined as the stretch from the second conserved V-encoded cysteine to the conserved J-encoded phenylalanine. The earlier analysis of 587 of the donors excluded any sequence lacking an unambiguous match to a single V gene segment. An earlier analysis of a few hundred of the donors called V segments functional above 56.7% productive rearrangements and segregating when the between-donor standard deviation exceeded 5%. To diagnose cytomegalovirus status from the catalog of TCR beta chain sequences, a statistical classification framework was built. A later analysis assigned V and J genes by comparing TCR nucleotide sequences with IMGT/GENE-DB human TR gene sequences. The TCRdist pipeline was used in a later analysis to assign CDR3 sequences and most-parsimonious VDJ recombination scenarios. In a later analysis, each TCR beta chain was defined by its CDR3 amino acid sequence together with its V-gene family, and reads lacking a unique V-gene family were excluded. To address suspected cross-contamination and a sequencing artifact, a later analysis removed a few hundred highly shared, low-generation-probability nucleotide sequences. In a later analysis, a clonal expansion index was calculated for each public chain from normalized within-repertoire ranks of inferred template counts. In a later analysis, generation probabilities were computed using a VDJ recombination model fitted to out-of-frame rearrangements, and the results were checked against IGoR. A later analysis scored TCR-TCR, TCR-HLA and TCR-CMV co-occurrence with hypergeometric tests, applying a repertoire-size bias correction to TCR pairs. In a later analysis, false discovery rates were estimated by permuting HLA or CMV assignments 20 times. A later analysis grouped co-occurring TCRs with DBSCAN, adding TCRdist sequence similarity when clustering within HLA-allele-positive subsets. Repertoires with fewer than 30,000 or more than 120,000 public chains were left out of co-occurrence clustering, as were several repertoires with anomalous nucleotide sharing. As stored in TCRdb, this immuneACCESS dataset retains in-frame rearrangements with V and J assigned. A fraction of the clones does not appear; measured against another copy, unresolved V genes explain less than half of the discrepancy, and the remainder lacks a known reason. The V and J calls and the clone size are those of that table, but D and trimming were determined from the DNA. This sample holds roughly 73,000 clones; about 80% were observed only once. The top ten hold about 3.5% of the sample.

The sequence is built from TRBV19 and TRBJ2-3; 8 junctional bases match TRBD1. Sequencing was carried out using PBMCs. This receptor was identified in a man between 35 and 55 years old in good health and CMV-seronegative. This receptor carries the CDR3 CASSDQGARYTDTQYF. The DNA is TGTGCCAGTAGTGATCAGGGGGCGCGGTATACAGATACGCAGTATTTT.